The 30 T cell receptor beta chains listed next were all sequenced from one sample in a study of cytotoxic CD8 clonotypes in ibrutinib-treated CLL (dated by TCRdb to about 2021). The library was built by means of the immunoSEQ multiplex PCR assay. The table was pulled from immuneACCESS by TCRdb, which kept in-frame rearrangements only. Such tables lose some clones; where checked, under half of the loss comes from unresolved V genes, and the rest has no known cause. The sample table lists roughly 160,000 clones, 70% to 85% of them with a count of one. The ten most abundant clones make up under 5.5% of the sample. The time point label here, explained by the study, means: around 2 years on ibrutinib. Sequences were derived from PBMCs, sampled after 24 months of ibrutinib treatment. Every receptor here comes from a human donor with chronic lymphocytic leukemia.

J is TRBJ2-1 and V is TRBV7-8; D tentatively fits TRBD1 or TRBD2 (6 bases each). The germline V and J ends were trimmed by 4 bases and 4 bases, with 14 bases remaining between them. The CDR3 is made up of 15 amino acids. Germline assignment: CDR1 SGHVS and CDR2 FQNEAQ. The CDR3 bases are TGTGCCAGCAGCTCCTCTACGGGGGCTTACAATGAGCAGTTCTTC. This translates into CASSSSTGAYNEQFF.

The chain joins TRBV7-9 to TRBJ2-7, with D hard to call. The V gene lost 7 bases and the J gene lost 6 bases, with 19 bases spanning the gap. Looked up from germline, CDR1 is SEHNR and CDR2 is FQNEAQ (reference sequence). The CDR3 contains 14 residues. CDR3 protein: CASTSEKVWGEQYF. The CDR3 DNA follows: TGTGCCAGCACCTCAGAGAAGGTGTGGGGCGAGCAGTACTTC.

This sequence joins TRBV18 and TRBJ2-7; D gene uncertain. The CDR3 is made up of 13 amino acids. Trimming took 3 bases from V and 6 from J, leaving 12 bases between them. The germline V gene encodes CDR1 KGHSH and CDR2 LQKENI. In DNA form, the CDR3 reads TGTGCCAGCTCACCTCGAGGCCAATCCGAGCAGTACTTC. It is translated as CASSPRGQSEQYF.

This clone was detected only once. CDR3 nucleotide sequence: TGTGCCAGCAGTTTATTGAGAGGGCCCTACAATGAGCAGTTCTTC. Encoded protein: CASSLLRGPYNEQFF. This chain links TRBV28 with TRBJ2-1; weak D call: TRBD2 (5 bases). The germline V gene has CDR1 MDHEN and CDR2 SYDVKM. V lost 1 base, J lost 2 bases, and 9 bases lay in between. This CDR3 has 15 amino acids.

The gene calls are TRBV5-6 and TRBJ2-3; D ambiguous. The V end lost 5 bases, the J end lost 7 bases, and 11 bases lay between the germline ends. The CDR3 contains 12 residues. Germline V lookup: CDR1 SGHDT, CDR2 YYEEEE. The CDR3 sequence: CASSLIAYTQYF. CDR3 DNA sequence: TGTGCCAGCAGTCTGATAGCATATACGCAGTATTTT.

This chain links TRBV13 with TRBJ2-5, with 7 bases aligning to TRBD1. The CDR3 is 15 residues long. The germline gives CDR1 PRHDT, CDR2 FYEKMQ (reference sequence). V shed 5 bases, J shed 3 bases, and the junction held 9 bases outside the gene matches. In DNA, the CDR3 is TGTGCCAGCAGCCCTCCACAGGGGTTAAAAGAGACCCAGTACTTC. Residues: CASSPPQGLKETQYF.

The V call is TRBV7-2, the J call TRBJ2-6; TRBD1 matches at 8 bases. Unmatched junction bases numbered 13, after V lost 5 bases and J lost 4 bases. Germline assignment: CDR1 SGHTA and CDR2 FQGNSA. The CDR3 sequence is 18 residues long. The CDR3 region has the DNA TGTGCCAGCAGCCGGGGGACCCAGGGGGCTTTAGGGGCCAACGTCCTGACTTTC. Translation gives CASSRGTQGALGANVLTF.

The chain carries TRBV20-1 and TRBJ2-5; a weak D match, TRBD2 (5 bases). Germline-derived CDR1 and CDR2 are DFQATT and SNEGSKA (reference sequence). The CDR3 spans 11 residues. Deletions cut 6 bases from V and 5 bases from J, with 10 bases between. The CDR3 bases are TGCAGTGCCGGGCCGGGGGAGACCCAGTACTTC. Its translation: CSAGPGETQYF.

The chain joins TRBV7-9 to TRBJ2-6; a possible D gene is TRBD2 (6 bases). CDR1 is SEHNR and CDR2 is FQNEAQ in the germline V gene (reference sequence). The CDR3 has 16 amino acids. Trimming stripped 2 bases from V and 0 bases from J, with 8 bases between. The CDR3 region is CASSLPGSSGANVLTF. DNA of the CDR3: TGTGCCAGCAGCTTACCCGGGAGCTCTGGGGCCAACGTCCTGACTTTC.

This clone has only one observation. This chain links TRBV2 with TRBJ2-1, with unresolved D. Germline V CDR1 and CDR2: SNHLY, FYNNEI. The CDR3 has 11 residues. The ends were cut back, 2 bases at V and 13 bases at J, with 9 bases in the middle. DNA for the CDR3: TGTGCCAGCAGTGAAATTCTGGACCAGTTCTTC. Its translation: CASSEILDQFF.

The gene calls are TRBV30 and TRBJ2-7; maybe TRBD2 (6 bases). V was pared by 2 bases and J by 4 bases, with 15 bases between. CDR3 length: 14 amino acids. Per germline, CDR1 GTSNPN and CDR2 SVGIG (reference sequence). For the CDR3, the DNA is TGTGCCTGGAGTCGGGGCGGGGTGAATTACGAGCAGTACTTC. Amino acids: CAWSRGGVNYEQYF. The full variable domain, with the rest looked up from reference TRBV30 and TRBJ2-7, is SQTIHQWPATLVQPVGSPLSLECTVEGTSNPNLYWYRQAAGRGLQLLFYSVGIGQISSEVPQNLSASRPQDRQFILSSKKLLLSDSGFYLCAWSRGGVNYEQYFGPGTRLTVT.

The rearrangement joins TRBV6-1 to TRBJ2-3, with no clear D. V was shortened by 0 bases and J by 6 bases, with 16 bases between the two germline ends. CDR3 length equals 16 residues. In germline, CDR1 is MNHNS, CDR2 SASEGT. The CDR3 coding sequence is TGTGCCAGCAGTGAAGCTTGGAACACGGTTTCGGATACGCAGTATTTT. It yields the protein CASSEAWNTVSDTQYF.

J is TRBJ1-4 and V is TRBV4-1; a weak D match, TRBD1 (5 bases). CDR3 length equals 16 residues. Per the germline V gene, CDR1 is MGHRA and CDR2 is YSYEKL. V lost 0 bases, J lost 7 bases, and 15 bases lay in between. CDR3 bases: TGCGCCAGCAGCCAAGATGGGGGAGGGGCCCGTGAAAAACTGTTTTTT. Protein product: CASSQDGGGAREKLFF.

This clone has more than one count but fewer than ten. The V call is TRBV6-1, the J call TRBJ2-7; no reliable D call. The CDR3 totals 13 residues. Germline V gene lookup returns CDR1 MNHNS and CDR2 SASEGT. Trimming stripped 4 bases from V and 4 bases from J, with 11 bases between. The DNA for the CDR3 is TGTGCCAGCAGTGGTGGCAGGCGATACGAGCAGTACTTC. Translation: CASSGGRRYEQYF.

The V call is TRBV30, the J call TRBJ1-4; possibly TRBD1 for D (6 bases). Per germline, CDR1 GTSNPN and CDR2 SVGIG (reference sequence). This CDR3 has 15 amino acids. Trimming removed 2 bases from V and 3 bases from J, with 13 bases in between. DNA for the CDR3: TGTGCCTGGAGTATAATCGCAGGGGCTAATGAAAAACTGTTTTTT. Its translation: CAWSIIAGANEKLFF.

This clone was counted a few times. V gene TRBV2 combines with J gene TRBJ1-1; 8 bases align to TRBD1. Germline values: CDR1 SNHLY, CDR2 FYNNEI. The J segment lost 5 bases and the V segment lost 6 bases, leaving 8 bases of the junction unmatched. The length of the CDR3 is 14 residues. CDR3 DNA: TGTGCCAGCAGGCGGGAACAGGGGGGAACTGAAGCTTTCTTT. Protein product: CASRREQGGTEAFF.

This chain joins TRBV19 and TRBJ2-5; D possibly matches TRBD1 or TRBD2 (5 bases each). This CDR3 has 14 amino acids. Between the trimmed V and J ends, which lost 5 bases and 4 bases, there was a span of 14 bases. Germline V gene sequence: CDR1 LNHDA, CDR2 SQIVND (reference sequence). The CDR3 DNA sequence: TGTGCCAGTAGTTCGGCAGGGAGAAGAGAGACCCAGTACTTC. Translating gives CASSSAGRRETQYF.

This clone occurred once. The chain combines TRBV2 with TRBJ1-1; no reliable D call. The germline V and J ends were trimmed by 8 bases and 0 bases, with 10 bases remaining between them. Germline CDR1 and CDR2: SNHLY and FYNNEI. The CDR3 loop spans 13 amino acids. The DNA for the CDR3 is TGTGCCAGCTATCCCCTAGTGAACACTGAAGCTTTCTTT. Its protein is CASYPLVNTEAFF.

This chain uses TRBV19 with TRBJ2-1; 8 bases match TRBD2. The germline V gene encodes CDR1 LNHDA and CDR2 SQIVND (reference sequence). CDR3 size: 15 residues. Trimming cost V 3 bases and J 7 bases; bases outside gene matches: 8. CDR3 residues: CASSIGRGARNEQFF. Here the CDR3 DNA reads TGTGCCAGTAGTATCGGGAGGGGAGCCAGGAATGAGCAGTTCTTC.

J is TRBJ1-1 and V is TRBV27, with D possibly matching TRBD1 (5 bases). Germline-derived CDR1 and CDR2 are MNHEY and SMNVEV (reference sequence). This CDR3 comprises 15 residues. The V end lost 0 bases, the J end lost 0 bases, and 8 bases lay between the germline ends. The CDR3 sequence: CASSLSGGVNTEAFF. CDR3 nucleotide sequence: TGTGCCAGCAGTTTATCGGGGGGTGTGAACACTGAAGCTTTCTTT.

This clone appeared a single time. The chain has TRBV7-9 and TRBJ1-2; D remains unclear. Germline-derived CDR1 and CDR2 are SEHNR and FQNEAQ (reference sequence). The CDR3 consists of 16 residues. Trimming cost V 1 base and J 0 bases, with 12 bases left between them. The DNA of the CDR3 is TGTGCCAGCAGCTTAGTCCGGTGGAGGACTAACTATGGCTACACCTTC. Residues: CASSLVRWRTNYGYTF.

The genes are TRBV5-6 and TRBJ1-1; D not certain. The CDR3 sequence is 13 residues long. The ends were cut back, 0 bases at V and 7 bases at J, with 10 bases in the middle. Germline-derived CDR1 and CDR2 are SGHDT and YYEEEE. CDR3 nucleotides: TGTGCCAGCAGCTTGGTTCGAGTGGATGAAGCTTTCTTT. Amino acid sequence: CASSLVRVDEAFF.

The chain has TRBV7-8 and TRBJ1-3, with no clear D. V lost 2 bases to trimming and J lost 0 bases, with 5 bases between them. The CDR3 contains 14 residues. The germline gives CDR1 SGHVS, CDR2 FQNEAQ. CDR3 protein: CASSLLSSGNTIYF. In nucleotides, the CDR3 is TGTGCCAGCAGCTTACTCAGCTCTGGAAACACCATATATTTT.

The V and J genes are TRBV5-1 and TRBJ1-2, with 9 bases lining up with TRBD1. This CDR3 has 16 residues. Per germline, CDR1 SGHRS and CDR2 YFSETQ. The trim removed 4 bases at V and 6 bases at J, leaving 13 bases unmatched. For the CDR3, the DNA is TGCGCCAGCAGCCCCTCCGCCGGGACAGGGTTGCATGGCTACACCTTC. Translated, it gives CASSPSAGTGLHGYTF.

The genes are TRBV5-1 and TRBJ2-7; D gene uncertain. Between the trimmed V and J ends, which lost 1 base and 5 bases, there was a span of 7 bases. CDR3 length: 12 residues. Germline V lookup: CDR1 SGHRS, CDR2 YFSETQ. In DNA, the CDR3 is TGCGCCAGCAGCTTGATTCGGAACGAGCAGTACTTC. Residues: CASSLIRNEQYF.

CDR3 region: CASGQGRTEAFF. DNA of the CDR3: TGTGCCAGTGGCCAGGGGCGGACTGAAGCTTTCTTT. This chain uses TRBV6-5 with TRBJ1-1; D may be TRBD1 (6 bases). CDR1 MNHEY and CDR2 SVGAGI come from the germline V gene. The germline V and J ends were trimmed by 9 bases and 5 bases, with 13 bases remaining between them. The CDR3 consists of 12 residues.

This clone was observed many times. The chain carries TRBV4-3 and TRBJ2-7; the D is unclear. This CDR3 spans 16 amino acids. In germline, CDR1 is LGHNA, CDR2 YSLEER. The V gene lost 0 bases and the J gene lost 2 bases, with 14 bases spanning the gap. The chain's CDR3 is CASSQDYKNLAYEQYF. The CDR3, as DNA: TGCGCCAGCAGCCAAGACTATAAGAATCTAGCCTACGAGCAGTACTTC.

The genes are TRBV19 and TRBJ2-7; 10 bases match TRBD2. This CDR3 has 18 residues. V was clipped by 2 bases and J by 4 bases; unmatched bases: 14. CDR1 and CDR2 from the germline V gene are LNHDA and SQIVND (reference sequence). The CDR3 coding sequence is TGTGCCAGTAGTATACAAGGGGGCTCTAGCGGGAGATTATACGAGCAGTACTTC. This gives the protein CASSIQGGSSGRLYEQYF. The entire variable domain, with the rest obtained from reference TRBV19 and TRBJ2-7, is as follows: DGGITQSPKYLFRKEGQNVTLSCEQNLNHDAMYWYRQDPGQGLRLIYYSQIVNDFQKGDIAEGYSVSREKKESFPLTVTSAQKNPTAFYLCASSIQGGSSGRLYEQYFGPGTRLTVT.

CDR3 sequence reads: CASSVEGGMQETQYF. DNA for the CDR3: TGTGCCAGCAGCGTAGAAGGGGGGATGCAAGAGACCCAGTACTTC. The rearrangement joins TRBV9 to TRBJ2-5, with D perhaps being TRBD1 or TRBD2 (6 bases each). The CDR3 extends over 15 amino acids. The V and J ends lost 0 bases and 2 bases respectively, with 11 bases between them. Germline CDR1 SGDLS, CDR2 YYNGEE.

The chain joins TRBV11-2 to TRBJ2-7, with 9 nucleotides matching TRBD2. There are 16 residues in the CDR3. Trimming cost V 5 bases and J 6 bases; bases outside gene matches: 14. Germline V gene data show CDR1 as SGHAT and CDR2 as FQNNGV. The CDR3 sequence is CASSPGLAGRAGEQYF. The CDR3 DNA reads as TGTGCCAGCAGCCCGGGACTAGCAGGACGAGCCGGCGAGCAGTACTTC.